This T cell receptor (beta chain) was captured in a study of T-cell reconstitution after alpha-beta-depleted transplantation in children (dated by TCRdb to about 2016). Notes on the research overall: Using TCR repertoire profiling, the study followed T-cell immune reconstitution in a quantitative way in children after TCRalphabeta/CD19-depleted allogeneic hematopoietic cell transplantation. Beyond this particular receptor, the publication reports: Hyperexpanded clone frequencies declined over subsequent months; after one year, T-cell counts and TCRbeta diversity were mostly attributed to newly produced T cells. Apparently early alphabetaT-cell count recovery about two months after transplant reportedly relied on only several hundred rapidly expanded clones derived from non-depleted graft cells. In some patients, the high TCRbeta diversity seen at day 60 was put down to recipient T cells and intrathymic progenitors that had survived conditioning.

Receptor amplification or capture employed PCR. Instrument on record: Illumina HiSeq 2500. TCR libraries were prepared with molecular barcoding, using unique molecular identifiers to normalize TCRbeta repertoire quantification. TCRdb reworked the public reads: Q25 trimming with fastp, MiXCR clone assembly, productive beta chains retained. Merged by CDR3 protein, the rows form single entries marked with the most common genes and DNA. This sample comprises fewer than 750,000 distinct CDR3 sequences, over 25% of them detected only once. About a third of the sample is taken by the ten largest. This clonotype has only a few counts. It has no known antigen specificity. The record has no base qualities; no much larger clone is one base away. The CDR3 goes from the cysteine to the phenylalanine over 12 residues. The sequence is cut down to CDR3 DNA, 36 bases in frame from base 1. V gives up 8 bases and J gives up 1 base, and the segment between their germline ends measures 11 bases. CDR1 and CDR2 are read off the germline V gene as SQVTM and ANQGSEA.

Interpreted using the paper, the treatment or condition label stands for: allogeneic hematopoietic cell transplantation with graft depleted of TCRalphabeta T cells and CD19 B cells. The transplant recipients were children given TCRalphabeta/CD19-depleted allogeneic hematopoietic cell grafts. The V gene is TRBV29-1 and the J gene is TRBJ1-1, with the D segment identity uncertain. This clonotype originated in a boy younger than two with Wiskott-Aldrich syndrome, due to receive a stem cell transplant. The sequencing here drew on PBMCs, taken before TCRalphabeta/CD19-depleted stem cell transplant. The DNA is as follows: TGCAGCTCCCAGTCTACGAACACTGAAGCTTTCTTT. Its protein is CSSQSTNTEAFF. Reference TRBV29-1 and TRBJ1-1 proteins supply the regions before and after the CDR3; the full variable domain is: SAVISQKPSRDICQRGTSLTIQCQVDSQVTMMFWYRQQPGQSLTLIATANQGSEATYESGFVIDKFPISRPNLTFSTLTVSNMSPEDSSIYLCSSQSTNTEAFFGQGTRLTVV.